This T cell receptor beta chain was identified in a study of blood T cell repertoires in COVID-19. CDR1 is GTSNPN and CDR2 is SVGIG in the germline V gene (reference sequence). V gave up 6 bases and J gave up 5 bases, with 19 bases separating them. The CDR3 length is 14 residues. TCRdb's copy holds only in-frame clones and misses some; the assay was immunoSEQ multiplex PCR. This sample has about 250,000 clones, with 75% to 85% found just once. Sequencing was carried out using peripheral blood. J is TRBJ1-1 and V is TRBV30, with D possibly matching TRBD1 (5 bases). The source of this sequence is a woman between 65 and 79 years old with acute or convalescent COVID-19. Here the CDR3 reads CACLQGNRATEAFF. The CDR3 DNA is TGTGCCTGCCTGCAGGGAAATAGGGCGACTGAAGCTTTCTTT.